This TCR beta chain emerged from a study of CD8+ T cells in alopecia areata. Study-level results: Higher clonality was seen in lesional scalp than in normal scalp, especially in alopecia totalis/universalis.

Per germline, CDR1 SGHRS and CDR2 YFSETQ. Trimming stripped 4 bases from V and 0 bases from J, with 10 bases between. CDR3 size: 15 residues. Following RNA extraction, reverse transcription yielded cDNA that acted as the sequencing template. Method: immunoSEQ multiplex PCR; TCRdb's copy keeps in-frame clones and lacks some. Here the sample spans about 150,000 clones, roughly 53% being singletons. Of note for this clone: Its antigen remains unknown.

Material: CD4+ T cells sorted from blood, obtained at week 0. V and J are TRBV5-1 and TRBJ2-2; D is undetermined. This TCR derives from a human donor with alopecia areata. The DNA for the CDR3 is TGCGCCAGCAGCCCCAACAGTGCGAACACCGGGGAGCTGTTTTTT. Its protein is CASSPNSANTGELFF.